These 18 T cell receptor beta chains came from one sample sequenced in a study of blood T cell repertoires in COVID-19. Only in-frame clones appear in the TCRdb table, and some are missing; sequencing was by immunoSEQ multiplex PCR. The sample comprises some 130,000 clones, approximately 81% of which are singletons, and almost 8.5% rests with the top ten. Sequencing was done on a sample of peripheral blood. Every receptor here comes from a woman aged 55-75 years with active or convalescent COVID-19.

V gene TRBV14 combines with J gene TRBJ1-1, with D possibly being TRBD1 (6 bases). There are 14 residues in the CDR3. Germline V gene data show CDR1 as SGHDN and CDR2 as FVKESK. V lost 3 bases and J 11 bases, leaving 19 bases between the germline ends. CDR3 nucleotide sequence: TGTGCCAGCAGCCAGGATGACTACTTCCAGGGGGCTTTCTTT. Its translation: CASSQDDYFQGAFF.

The sample holds a few counts of this clone. This chain uses TRBV6-5 with TRBJ1-1; D gene ambiguous. The V end was cut by 0 bases, the J end by 6 bases, with 8 bases between. CDR1 and CDR2 from the germline V gene are MNHEY and SVGAGI. This CDR3 spans 13 amino acids. CDR3 DNA sequence: TGTGCCAGCAGTTACTCTGCAGGCCCTGAAGCTTTCTTT. Encoded protein: CASSYSAGPEAFF.

This clone came up once. This chain connects TRBV14 to TRBJ2-3; D is perhaps TRBD1 (6 bases). CDR1 is SGHDN and CDR2 is FVKESK in the germline V gene. The V gene lost 4 bases and the J gene lost 9 bases, with 14 bases spanning the gap. The CDR3 totals 13 residues. The DNA for the CDR3 is TGTGCCAGCAGCCCGCGGACAGCAGGGACGCAGTATTTT. Translating gives CASSPRTAGTQYF. Variable domain in full (rest from reference TRBV14 and TRBJ2-3): EAGVTQFPSHSVIEKGQTVTLRCDPISGHDNLYWYRRVMGKEIKFLLHFVKESKQDESGMPNNRFLAERTGGTYSTLKVQPAELEDSGVYFCASSPRTAGTQYFGPGTRLTVL.

The gene calls are TRBV28 and TRBJ1-1; D is perhaps TRBD1 (6 bases). V lost 7 bases and J lost 4, with 19 bases in between. The CDR3 loop spans 15 amino acids. Germline assignment: CDR1 MDHEN and CDR2 SYDVKM. Here the CDR3 reads CASTPNRGGRTEAFF. The CDR3 nucleotides are TGTGCCAGCACTCCCAACCGCGGGGGGCGCACTGAAGCTTTCTTT.

This clone was observed a few times. The rearrangement joins TRBV4-1 to TRBJ2-7; weak D call: TRBD1 (7 bases). CDR1 is MGHRA, CDR2 YSYEKL, per germline. The CDR3 covers 15 residues. With 0 bases removed from V and 2 bases from J, the gap between germline ends came to 11 bases. The CDR3 nucleotides read TGCGCCAGCAGCCAAGATCGGGGGACAGCCTACGAGCAGTACTTC. Amino acids: CASSQDRGTAYEQYF.

The genes are TRBV29-1 and TRBJ1-1; D call uncertain. The ends were cut back, 5 bases at V and 11 bases at J, with 18 bases in the middle. This CDR3 region has 12 residues. Germline loops: CDR1 SQVTM, CDR2 ANQGSEA. CDR3 loop: CSVTPGPGSAFF. The CDR3 coding sequence is TGCAGCGTTACCCCGGGTCCCGGCTCGGCTTTCTTT.

V usage is TRBV6-2 or TRBV6-3 and J usage is TRBJ2-7; 15 bases match TRBD2. The CDR3 consists of 19 residues. Per the germline V gene, CDR1 is MNHEY and CDR2 is SVGEGT. Trimming cost V 2 bases and J 4 bases; bases outside gene matches: 12. Written as DNA, the CDR3 is TGTGCCAGCAGTTACCCATCTAGGACTAGCGGGAGGGCCGGGTACGAGCAGTACTTC. Amino acids: CASSYPSRTSGRAGYEQYF.

This clone was detected a few times. The V and J genes are TRBV6-5 and TRBJ1-4; D may be TRBD1 (5 bases). The CDR3 extends over 14 amino acids. Germline V gene lookup returns CDR1 MNHEY and CDR2 SVGAGI. Trimming stripped 6 bases from V and 5 bases from J, with 13 bases between. In DNA form, the CDR3 reads TGTGCCAGCAGAACCCGCCAGGGAAATGAAAAACTGTTTTTT. It translates to CASRTRQGNEKLFF.

The rearrangement links TRBV11-2 to TRBJ2-3, with 16 bases fitting TRBD2. The junction had 8 bases not matched to a gene; V was cut back by 5 bases and J by 0 bases. CDR1 SGHAT and CDR2 FQNNGV come from the germline V gene. This CDR3 spans 19 amino acids. CDR3 DNA: TGTGCCAGCAGCCACCGCGGGACTAGCGGGGGGGCCAGCACAGATACGCAGTATTTT. Translating it yields CASSHRGTSGGASTDTQYF. The complete variable domain, with remaining parts taken from reference TRBV11-2 and TRBJ2-3, reads EAGVAQSPRYKIIEKRQSVAFWCNPISGHATLYWYQQILGQGPKLLIQFQNNGVVDDSQLPKDRFSAERLKGVDSTLKIQPAKLEDSAVYLCASSHRGTSGGASTDTQYFGPGTRLTVL.

This chain uses TRBV2 with TRBJ2-4; TRBD1 agrees at 8 bases. The ends lost 6 bases at V and 9 bases at J; junction bases unmatched: 7. The germline V gene has CDR1 SNHLY and CDR2 FYNNEI. The CDR3 spans 13 residues. The CDR3 nucleotides are TGTGCCAGCAGGACCCAGGGGGCGGCCATTCAGTACTTC. Translation gives CASRTQGAAIQYF.

V and J are TRBV5-6 and TRBJ2-7; 9 bases align to TRBD1. There are 15 residues in the CDR3. Germline V lookup: CDR1 SGHDT, CDR2 YYEEEE. Trimming at V came to 4 bases and at J to 6 bases, leaving 11 bases not matched to a gene. CDR3 bases: TGTGCCAGCAGCGGGACAGGGTACAGATCCGCCGAGCAGTACTTC. The encoded protein is CASSGTGYRSAEQYF.

The chain joins TRBV7-9 to TRBJ2-3; TRBD2 agrees at 7 bases. V lost 1 base, J lost 2 bases, and 3 bases stayed unmatched. CDR3 length: 15 amino acids. Germline values: CDR1 SEHNR, CDR2 FQNEAQ (reference sequence). The CDR3 coding sequence is TGTGCCAGCAGCTTAGTGCGGGGGTCCACAGATACGCAGTATTTT. Amino acids: CASSLVRGSTDTQYF.

The chain combines TRBV5-1 with TRBJ1-1; D gene unclear. This CDR3 contains 15 residues. Germline V gives CDR1 SGHRS, CDR2 YFSETQ. V lost 1 base and J lost 4, with 14 bases in between. For the CDR3, the DNA is TGCGCCAGCAGCTTGTCGACAACTCGGGGCACTGAAGCTTTCTTT. The encoded protein is CASSLSTTRGTEAFF.

The V gene is TRBV10-2, the J gene TRBJ2-3, with a tentative D call TRBD2 (7 bases). Germline V lookup: CDR1 WSHSY, CDR2 SAAADI. CDR3 length equals 13 residues. V was clipped by 9 bases and J by 4 bases, with 14 bases between them. The CDR3 reads CASGGGGADTQYF. DNA of the CDR3: TGCGCCAGTGGAGGAGGGGGGGCAGATACGCAGTATTTT.

The CDR3 region is CASSRYTGTNTEAFF. The CDR3 coding sequence is TGTGCCAGCAGCCGTTATACAGGCACAAACACTGAAGCTTTCTTT. The chain recombines TRBV28 with TRBJ1-1; D might be TRBD1 (5 bases). This CDR3 spans 15 amino acids. CDR1 MDHEN and CDR2 SYDVKM come from the germline V gene. Trimming left V 6 bases short and J 2 bases short, with 16 bases between.

V gene TRBV6-2 or TRBV6-3 combines with J gene TRBJ2-1; 10 bases are a match to TRBD2. Unmatched junction bases numbered 13, after V lost 2 bases and J lost 6 bases. CDR3 length: 18 residues. Germline V CDR1 and CDR2: MNHEY, SVGEGT. The CDR3 region has the DNA TGTGCCAGCAGTTACACCCTTAATAGCGGGAGGCTAGCCAATGAGCAGTTCTTC. This sequence encodes CASSYTLNSGRLANEQFF.

The chain combines TRBV28 with TRBJ2-7, with 7 bases fitting TRBD1. Germline V gene sequence: CDR1 MDHEN, CDR2 SYDVKM. With 1 base clipped from V and 4 bases from J, the junction kept 13 bases outside the gene matches. The CDR3 length is 17 residues. The CDR3 reads CASSLYTRQGVRYEQYF. CDR3 DNA sequence: TGTGCCAGCAGTTTATATACAAGACAGGGTGTCCGTTACGAGCAGTACTTC.

The rearrangement joins TRBV19 to TRBJ1-2; TRBD1 matches at 8 bases. CDR1 is LNHDA, CDR2 SQIVND, per germline (reference sequence). This CDR3 spans 13 amino acids. Trimming removed 5 bases from V and 8 bases from J; junction bases left unmatched: 7. The CDR3 sequence: CASSPQGARGYTF. DNA for the CDR3: TGTGCCAGTAGTCCCCAGGGGGCGCGAGGCTACACCTTC.